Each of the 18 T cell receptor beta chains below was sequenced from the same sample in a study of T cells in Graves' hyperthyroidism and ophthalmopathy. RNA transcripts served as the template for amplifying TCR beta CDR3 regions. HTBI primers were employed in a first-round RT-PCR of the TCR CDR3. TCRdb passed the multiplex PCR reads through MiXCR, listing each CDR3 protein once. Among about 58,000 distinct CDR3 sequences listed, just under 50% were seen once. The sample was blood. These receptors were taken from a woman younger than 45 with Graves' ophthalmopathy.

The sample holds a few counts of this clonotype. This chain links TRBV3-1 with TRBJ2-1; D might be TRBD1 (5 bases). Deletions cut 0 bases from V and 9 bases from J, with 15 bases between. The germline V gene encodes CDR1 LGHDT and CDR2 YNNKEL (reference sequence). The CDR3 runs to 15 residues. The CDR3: CASSQEIRVISEQFF. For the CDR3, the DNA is TGTGCCAGCAGCCAAGAGATCAGGGTGATCAGTGAGCAGTTCTTC.

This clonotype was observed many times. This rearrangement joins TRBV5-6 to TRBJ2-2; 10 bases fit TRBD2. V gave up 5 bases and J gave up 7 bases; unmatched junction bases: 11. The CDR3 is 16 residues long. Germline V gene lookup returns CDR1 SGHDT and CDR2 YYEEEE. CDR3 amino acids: CASRGSEREGHGELFF. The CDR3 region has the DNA TGTGCCAGCAGGGGCTCGGAGCGGGAGGGCCACGGGGAGCTGTTTTTT.

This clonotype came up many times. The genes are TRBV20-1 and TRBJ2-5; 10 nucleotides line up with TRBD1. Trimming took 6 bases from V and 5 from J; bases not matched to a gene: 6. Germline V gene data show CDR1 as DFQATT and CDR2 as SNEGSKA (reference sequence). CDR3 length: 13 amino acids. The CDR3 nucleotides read TGCAGTGCCTGGGACAGGGGTGGCGAGACCCAGTACTTC. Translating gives CSAWDRGGETQYF.

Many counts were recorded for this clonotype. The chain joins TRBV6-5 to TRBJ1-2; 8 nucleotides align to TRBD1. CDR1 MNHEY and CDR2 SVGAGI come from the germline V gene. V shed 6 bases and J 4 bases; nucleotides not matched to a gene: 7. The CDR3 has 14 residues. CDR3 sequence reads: CASRPDRGAYGYTF. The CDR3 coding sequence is TGTGCCAGCAGACCCGACAGGGGCGCCTATGGCTACACCTTC.

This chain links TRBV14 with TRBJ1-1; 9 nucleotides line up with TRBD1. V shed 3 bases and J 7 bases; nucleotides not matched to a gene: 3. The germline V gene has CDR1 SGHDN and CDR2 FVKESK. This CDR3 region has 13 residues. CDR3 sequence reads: CASSQTDRGEAFF. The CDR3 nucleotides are TGTGCCAGCAGCCAGACGGACAGGGGTGAAGCTTTCTTT.

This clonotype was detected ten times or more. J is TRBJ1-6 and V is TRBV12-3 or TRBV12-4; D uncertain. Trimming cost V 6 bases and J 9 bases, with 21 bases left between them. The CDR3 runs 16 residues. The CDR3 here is CASSLRPINIVSPLHF. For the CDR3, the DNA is TGTGCCAGCAGCCTTCGCCCCATTAACATTGTTTCACCCCTCCACTTT.

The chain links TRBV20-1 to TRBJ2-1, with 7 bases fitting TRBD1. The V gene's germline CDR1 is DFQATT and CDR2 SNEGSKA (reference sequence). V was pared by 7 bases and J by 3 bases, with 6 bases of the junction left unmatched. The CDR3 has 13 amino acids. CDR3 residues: CSGERDSYNEQFF. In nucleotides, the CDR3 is TGCAGTGGAGAACGGGACAGCTACAATGAGCAGTTCTTC.

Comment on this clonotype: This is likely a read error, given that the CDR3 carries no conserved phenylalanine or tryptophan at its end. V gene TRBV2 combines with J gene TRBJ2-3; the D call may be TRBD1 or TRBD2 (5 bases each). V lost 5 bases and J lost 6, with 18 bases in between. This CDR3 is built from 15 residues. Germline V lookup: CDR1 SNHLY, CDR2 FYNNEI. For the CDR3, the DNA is TGTGCCAGCAGTAGTTTTGAGGGGACCGCTGATACGCAGTATCTT. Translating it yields CASSSFEGTADTQYL.

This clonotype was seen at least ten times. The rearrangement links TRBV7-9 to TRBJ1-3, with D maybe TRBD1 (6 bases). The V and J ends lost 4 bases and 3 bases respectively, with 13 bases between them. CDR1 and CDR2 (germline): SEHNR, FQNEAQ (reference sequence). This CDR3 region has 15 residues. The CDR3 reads CASSYREVGGNTIYF. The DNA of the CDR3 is TGTGCCAGCAGCTACAGGGAAGTCGGTGGAAACACCATATATTTT.

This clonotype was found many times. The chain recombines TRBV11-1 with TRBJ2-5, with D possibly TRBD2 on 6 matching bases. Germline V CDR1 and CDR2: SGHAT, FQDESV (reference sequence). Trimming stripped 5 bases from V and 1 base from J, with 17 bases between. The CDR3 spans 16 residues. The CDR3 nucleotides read TGTGCCAGCAGCCAGCCCGGGGGAGTGTTCCAAGAGACCCAGTACTTC. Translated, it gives CASSQPGGVFQETQYF.

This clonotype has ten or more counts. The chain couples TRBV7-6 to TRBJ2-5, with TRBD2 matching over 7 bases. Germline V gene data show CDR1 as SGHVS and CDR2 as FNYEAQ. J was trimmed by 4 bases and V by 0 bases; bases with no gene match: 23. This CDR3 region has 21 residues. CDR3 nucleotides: TGTGCCAGCAGCTTAGCGGGAGCTAGTAGGATGACTAGCACACATCGAGAGACCCAGTACTTC. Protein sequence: CASSLAGASRMTSTHRETQYF.

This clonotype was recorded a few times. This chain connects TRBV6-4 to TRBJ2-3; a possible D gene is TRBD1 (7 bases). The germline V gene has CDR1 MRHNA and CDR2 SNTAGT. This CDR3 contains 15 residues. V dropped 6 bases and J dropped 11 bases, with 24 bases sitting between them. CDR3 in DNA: TGTGCCAGCAGCTTAAAGGGGGCGGAGGGGGATGAGCAGTATTTT. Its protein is CASSLKGAEGDEQYF.

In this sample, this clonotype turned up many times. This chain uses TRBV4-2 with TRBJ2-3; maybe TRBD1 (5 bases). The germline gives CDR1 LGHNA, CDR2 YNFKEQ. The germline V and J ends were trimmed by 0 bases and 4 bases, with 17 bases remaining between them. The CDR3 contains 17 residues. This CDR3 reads CASSQDLRGSSPDTQYF. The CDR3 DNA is TGTGCCAGCAGCCAAGATCTAAGGGGATCATCCCCAGATACGCAGTATTTT.

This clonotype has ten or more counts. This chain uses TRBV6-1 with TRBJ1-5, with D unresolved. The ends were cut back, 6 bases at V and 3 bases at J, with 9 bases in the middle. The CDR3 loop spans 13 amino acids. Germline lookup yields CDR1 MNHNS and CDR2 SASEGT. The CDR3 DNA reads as TGTGCCAGCAGGTCGACGAACAATCAGCCCCAGCATTTT. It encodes CASRSTNNQPQHF.

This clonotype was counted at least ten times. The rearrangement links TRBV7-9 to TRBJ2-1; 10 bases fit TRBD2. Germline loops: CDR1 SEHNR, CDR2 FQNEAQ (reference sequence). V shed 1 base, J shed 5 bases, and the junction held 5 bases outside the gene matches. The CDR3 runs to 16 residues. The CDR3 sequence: CASSLGGLAAHNEQFF. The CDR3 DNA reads TGTGCCAGCAGCTTAGGCGGACTAGCGGCCCACAATGAGCAGTTCTTC.

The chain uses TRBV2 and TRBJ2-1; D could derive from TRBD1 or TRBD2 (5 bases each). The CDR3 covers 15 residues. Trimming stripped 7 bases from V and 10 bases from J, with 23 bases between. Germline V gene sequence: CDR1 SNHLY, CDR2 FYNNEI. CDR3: CASTYDQLGWGEQFF. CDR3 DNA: TGTGCCAGCACCTACGATCAACTGGGATGGGGGGAGCAGTTCTTC.

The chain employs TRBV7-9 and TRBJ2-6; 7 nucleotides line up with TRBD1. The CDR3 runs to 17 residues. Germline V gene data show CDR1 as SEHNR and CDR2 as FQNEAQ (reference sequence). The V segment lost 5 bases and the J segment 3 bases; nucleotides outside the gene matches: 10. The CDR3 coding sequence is TGTGCCAGCAGCGCCTCGACAGGGATTGATGGGGCCAACGTCCTGACTTTC. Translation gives CASSASTGIDGANVLTF.

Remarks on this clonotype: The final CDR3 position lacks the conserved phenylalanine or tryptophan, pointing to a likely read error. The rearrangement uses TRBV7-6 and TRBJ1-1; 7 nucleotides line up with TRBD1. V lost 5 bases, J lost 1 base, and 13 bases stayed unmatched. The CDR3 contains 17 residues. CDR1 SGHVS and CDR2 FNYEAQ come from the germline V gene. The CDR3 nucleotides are TGTGCCAGCAGCCACTCAGGGGGGGATACTACGAACACTGAAGCTTTCTTG. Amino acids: CASSHSGGDTTNTEAFL.